The TCR beta chain described here comes from a study of CD8+CD57+ T cells in acquired aplastic anemia. About the research overall: Each DNA sample taken from sorted CD4+ and CD8+ cells came to about 3 ug on average.

Trimming took 5 bases from V and 5 from J, leaving 10 bases between them. Germline V gene data show CDR1 as MRHNA and CDR2 as SNTAGT. The CDR3 spans 13 residues. Previously, flow cytometry had revealed CD8+CD57+ cell expansion in the patients chosen for sequencing. Template material for TCR beta VDJ and CDR3 profiling consisted of genomic DNA. TCRdb passed the reads through MiXCR, listing each CDR3 protein once. The sample carries roughly 200,000 distinct CDR3 sequences, about three fifths recorded once. The source of this sequence is a human donor with aplastic anemia. The chain couples TRBV6-4 to TRBJ2-1; D might be TRBD1 (6 bases). Sequenced input: sorted CD4+, CD8+, or CD8+CD57+ T cells (not recorded which) from PBMCs. The CDR3 bases are TGTGCCAGCAGTCTTCGGGACAACAATGAGCAGTTCTTC. This encodes CASSLRDNNEQFF.